This TCR beta chain was sequenced during a study of T cells in women clearing cervical HPV infection (dated by TCRdb to the late 2010s). As for the study more broadly: The cases were 25 to 30 women with histologically confirmed HPV16-related CIN3 or worse, and 2 of these cases were invasive cancers. For cases, the median interval between lesion detection and blood sampling was roughly 150 days, with an interquartile range of roughly 80 to 200 days. Five blinded duplicates per group were added as quality controls, so that 60 or so samples were obtained: roughly 50 participants and some 10 replicates. HLA typing was available for only a few women, so HLA type could not be excluded as a confounder. A median age of nearly 35 years was observed in cases versus 38 in controls, and no significant differences in baseline characteristics were found. Controls were 20 to 30 women whose single incident HPV16 infection cleared within 12 months without precancer or cancer developing. The parent cohort enrolled about 10,000 women aged 18 or older in Guanacaste, Costa Rica, in about 1993 to 1994 and followed the women for roughly 7 years. Blood from cases was collected at the visit where the lesion was first found, while blood from controls was collected once the infection could no longer be detected. Nested within Costa Rica's Guanacaste HPV Natural History Study, an exploratory proof-of-principle case-control study compared TCR repertoires across cervical HPV16 outcomes. Cases were matched to controls by age within five years and by the year the sample was collected.

Overall study results and their limits: The cross-sectional design could not show whether associations preceded infection or resulted from it; effector/memory subsets and HPV-specific T cells were not isolated. T-cell numbers per sample were unknown, so richness differences could reflect varying T-cell content rather than repertoire biology. TCR repertoire richness was significantly higher in CIN3+ cases than in controls across sequencing depths, while evenness did not differ. Random forest classifiers combining richness and V gene abundances distinguished cases from controls with an estimated AUC of approximately 0.83. Lower TRBV6-7 relative abundance was observed in cases than in controls (about 0.099% versus 0.17%; Bonferroni P = 0.0008).

With regard to this clone: Its antigen target is currently unknown. The read ends 3 residues before the CDR3 terminus; that terminus is restored from the germline J gene.

The immunoSEQ assay used multiplex PCR to amplify TCR beta CDR3 regions from an average of approximately 1,200 ng of genomic DNA per sample. Primer bias was corrected in the assay by using a complete synthetic TCR repertoire to establish an amplification baseline. The amplicons were sequenced using the Illumina platform. The published analysis was carried out like this. Sequence errors were corrected by clustering with frequency ratios and a modified nearest-neighbor algorithm, and the sequences were then analyzed in the immunoSEQ Analyzer using IMGT gene definitions. At each rarefaction depth, TCR richness and evenness were averaged across 20 rarefaction repeats, and samples with fewer sequences than that depth were excluded. Relative abundances of V, D and J genes were compared between groups using Wilcoxon rank sum tests, with FDR correction applied. In the blinded duplicates, the intraclass correlation was around 96% for TCR richness and averaged approximately 82% across 60 to 70 gene segments. The source is immuneACCESS, and TCRdb retained only in-frame sequences with V and J called. Part of the clones is not carried over; for the studies checked, unresolved V genes explain less than half of this, and the remainder is unexplained. V and J calls plus clone size are reproduced from that table; the DNA served to infer D and trimming. The record for this sample contains tens of thousands of clones. The ten most abundant clones make up over 3% of the sample.

CDR1 and CDR2 are drawn from the germline V gene: SGHTA, FQGNSA. V is clipped by 1 base and J by 7 bases, and the sequence between their germline boundaries is 7 bases long. Inclusive of the bounding cysteine and phenylalanine, the CDR3 is 13 residues long. The DNA has 30 bases, all within the CDR3, and is read from base 1. Every participant had a single incident cervical HPV16 infection, and prevalent HPV16 infections were excluded. Cervical HPV DNA was detected with MY09/MY11 PCR, and genotyping was done by dot-blot hybridization. Fifteen mL of heparinized blood were centrifuged, and the buffy coat was split into aliquots, frozen at -30 degrees C, and then kept at -80 degrees C. QIAGEN kits were used to extract genomic DNA from the buffy coat specimens.

The rearranged segments are TRBV7-2 and TRBJ1-4; possibly the D gene is TRBD1, per 6 matching bases. Source material: blood buffy coat. This clonotype originated in a woman aged 18 to 75 with a cervical HPV16 infection that either progressed to CIN3+ or cleared (not recorded which). The CDR3 DNA, read in part, is TGTGCCAGCAGCTTAGACAGGGTTGAAAAA. It encodes CASSLDRVEK. The CDR3 in full is CASSLDRVEKLFF.